Presented here are 30 T cell receptor beta chains from one specimen sequenced in a study of shared clonotypes between healthy human individuals. Profiling relied on immunoSEQ multiplex PCR, and the TCRdb table lists in-frame clones only, not all of them. This sample has about 1 million clones, with around 76% found just once. The sample was memory CD4+ T cells sorted from blood. Subset here: CD45RA-negative fraction. The receptors shown here come from a man younger than 35 in good health.

This sequence joins TRBV27 and TRBJ1-5, with D uncertain. The CDR3 is 16 residues long. V shed 4 bases and J shed 7 bases, with 20 bases lying between them. Germline V CDR1 and CDR2: MNHEY, SMNVEV (reference sequence). The CDR3 loop reads CASSSGPGGVRQPQHF. The CDR3 DNA is TGTGCCAGCAGTTCCGGGCCTGGCGGGGTCCGACAGCCCCAGCATTTT.

A note on this clone: Its ends do not fully match the called genes, so a read error is possible. This chain links TRBV7-2 with TRBJ2-3, with 9 bases aligning to TRBD2. The CDR3 is 15 amino acids. Germline V gene sequence: CDR1 SGHTA, CDR2 FQGNSA. CDR3 region: CASSLAGAGADTQYF. The DNA of the CDR3 is TGTGCCAGCAGTTTAGCGGGAGCAGGTGCAGATACGCAGTATTTT.

CDR3 nucleotides: TGTGCCAGCAGTGGGGACTTCTACGAGCAGTACTTC. Its translation: CASSGDFYEQYF. The V call is TRBV2, the J call TRBJ2-7; the D gene is possibly TRBD2 (6 bases). V shed 4 bases and J shed 3 bases, with 7 bases lying between them. Germline values: CDR1 SNHLY, CDR2 FYNNEI. The CDR3 spans 12 residues.

DNA of the CDR3: TGTGCCATCACCAGGGACAGTAACACTGAAGCTTTCTTT. Translated, it gives CAITRDSNTEAFF. The chain has TRBV10-3 and TRBJ1-1; 7 bases are a match to TRBD1. V dropped 7 bases and J dropped 2; count of bases not matched to a gene: 4. The CDR3 sequence is 13 residues long. Germline V lookup: CDR1 ENHRY, CDR2 SYGVKD.

The rearrangement joins TRBV19 to TRBJ1-3, with a weak D call TRBD1 (6 bases). The CDR3 contains 15 residues. Germline CDR1 is LNHDA and CDR2 is SQIVND (reference sequence). V lost 6 bases and J lost 0, with 12 bases in between. This chain's CDR3 is CASSRGGTSGNTIYF. The CDR3 nucleotides read TGTGCCAGTAGCAGAGGGGGTACCTCTGGAAACACCATATATTTT. The full variable domain, its missing parts supplied by reference TRBV19 and TRBJ1-3, is DGGITQSPKYLFRKEGQNVTLSCEQNLNHDAMYWYRQDPGQGLRLIYYSQIVNDFQKGDIAEGYSVSREKKESFPLTVTSAQKNPTAFYLCASSRGGTSGNTIYFGEGSWLTVV.

With respect to this clone: The same CDR3 can be traced to other DNA sequences in this sample. The chain is built from TRBV5-1 and TRBJ2-7; 7 bases are shared with TRBD1. The CDR3 covers 14 residues. V lost 4 bases, J lost 0 bases, and 4 bases stayed unmatched. Germline V gene sequence: CDR1 SGHRS, CDR2 YFSETQ. The DNA for the CDR3 is TGCGCCAGCAGCCTGACAGGGAGCTCCTACGAGCAGTACTTC. Protein product: CASSLTGSSYEQYF.

The rearrangement joins TRBV5-4 to TRBJ2-7; D may be TRBD2 (5 bases). Trimming shortened V by 2 bases and J by 5 bases, and 11 bases separated the two germline ends. The CDR3 sequence is 13 residues long. CDR1 SGHNT and CDR2 YYREEE come from the germline V gene (reference sequence). The DNA for the CDR3 is TGTGCCAGCAGCTTCCTAGCAAAGAACGAGCAGTACTTC. Protein product: CASSFLAKNEQYF. The whole variable domain, filled in from reference TRBV5-4 and TRBJ2-7, reads ETGVTQSPTHLIKTRGQQVTLRCSSQSGHNTVSWYQQALGQGPQFIFQYYREEENGRGNFPPRFSGLQFPNYSSELNVNALELDDSALYLCASSFLAKNEQYFGPGTRLTVT.

The CDR3 loop reads CSVGRVGGYTF. Here the CDR3 DNA reads TGCAGCGTTGGACGGGTCGGTGGCTACACCTTC. The chain carries TRBV29-1 and TRBJ1-2; D remains ambiguous. With 4 bases removed from V and 7 bases from J, the gap between germline ends came to 10 bases. The germline gives CDR1 SQVTM, CDR2 ANQGSEA. The CDR3 sequence is 11 residues long.

V usage is TRBV2 and J usage is TRBJ2-7; D perhaps matches TRBD1 (7 bases). This CDR3 contains 14 residues. The germline gives CDR1 SNHLY, CDR2 FYNNEI. Trimming cost V 2 bases and J 12 bases, with 20 bases left between them. The CDR3 DNA follows: TGTGCCAGCAGTGAAAGGTCAGGGGGGTCAGCTTTGTACTTC. Encoded protein: CASSERSGGSALYF.

This sequence joins TRBV11-2 and TRBJ2-1; TRBD2 is a possible D gene (5 bases). The CDR3 has 13 residues. The V end was cut by 5 bases, the J end by 8 bases, with 13 bases between. CDR1 SGHAT and CDR2 FQNNGV come from the germline V gene. This chain's CDR3 is CASSPLVVHEQFF. DNA of the CDR3: TGTGCCAGCAGCCCACTAGTGGTCCATGAGCAGTTCTTC.

DNA of the CDR3: TGTGCCAGCAGTTTATCCTCGCGTTATCAGCCCCAGCATTTT. Its protein product is CASSLSSRYQPQHF. The chain couples TRBV27 to TRBJ1-5; D unclear. V was pared by 0 bases and J by 5 bases, with 8 bases between. There are 14 residues in the CDR3. Germline values: CDR1 MNHEY, CDR2 SMNVEV (reference sequence).

The CDR3 region is CASSQHLPRAYEQYF. The CDR3 coding sequence is TGTGCCAGCAGTCAACACTTACCACGCGCCTACGAGCAGTACTTC. The V gene is TRBV6-5, the J gene TRBJ2-7; D unclear. This CDR3 has 15 residues. CDR1 MNHEY and CDR2 SVGAGI come from the germline V gene. V was cut by 5 bases and J by 2 bases, with 16 bases left in between.

CDR3 sequence: CASSSRLAGVVHEQYF. The CDR3 DNA reads as TGTGCCAGCAGCTCCAGACTAGCGGGAGTTGTCCACGAGCAGTACTTC. The chain links TRBV11-2 to TRBJ2-7; 12 bases fit TRBD2. The V and J ends lost 4 bases and 5 bases, in that order; junction bases with no gene match: 9. Germline V CDR1 and CDR2: SGHAT, FQNNGV. The CDR3 sequence is 16 residues long.

This clone was detected once. The chain is built from TRBV5-1 and TRBJ2-5, with 11 bases aligning to TRBD1. The CDR3 contains 15 residues. Germline assignment: CDR1 SGHRS and CDR2 YFSETQ. V trimming: 3 bases; J trimming: 5 bases; junction bases outside the gene matches: 6. The CDR3 spells CASSSGTGGVETQYF. The CDR3 DNA reads TGCGCCAGCAGCTCCGGGACAGGGGGGGTCGAGACCCAGTACTTC.

With regard to this clone: This sequence may be a read error, since a much larger clone differs from it by one base. The chain couples TRBV4-3 to TRBJ2-7; 7 bases are a match to TRBD2. This CDR3 contains 15 residues. Trimming at V came to 0 bases and at J to 3 bases, leaving 5 bases not matched to a gene. The V gene's germline CDR1 is LGHNA and CDR2 YSLEER. The DNA of the CDR3 is TGCGCCAGCAGCCAAGATAGAGCGGGAAACTACGAGCAGTACTTC. Translating it yields CASSQDRAGNYEQYF.

The chain links TRBV4-1 to TRBJ1-2, with D possibly TRBD1 on 5 matching bases. CDR3 length: 16 residues. V lost 0 bases to trimming and J lost 8 bases, with 19 bases between them. Germline V gene sequence: CDR1 MGHRA, CDR2 YSYEKL. In DNA form, the CDR3 reads TGCGCCAGCAGCCAAGAGGCAGGGTTAGAGGTAGGGGGCTACACCTTC. Translated, it gives CASSQEAGLEVGGYTF.

The J gene is TRBJ1-2, the V gene TRBV30; no clear D. The CDR3 has 15 amino acids. Germline CDR1 reads GTSNPN; CDR2 reads SVGIG (reference sequence). The V end lost 4 bases, the J end lost 6 bases, and 21 bases lay between the germline ends. The CDR3 DNA follows: TGTGCCTGGACCCAAAACGCTAACACCAGGCATGGCTACACCTTC. Encoded protein: CAWTQNANTRHGYTF.

The chain employs TRBV2 and TRBJ2-1, with a weak D call TRBD1 (7 bases). Germline V CDR1 and CDR2: SNHLY, FYNNEI. The V end lost 4 bases, the J end lost 5 bases, and 15 bases lay between the germline ends. The CDR3 totals 15 residues. CDR3 region: CASSAFGGQNNEQFF. DNA of the CDR3: TGTGCCAGCAGTGCATTCGGGGGACAGAACAATGAGCAGTTCTTC.

A few counts support this clone. This chain links TRBV29-1 with TRBJ1-5, with D unresolved. This CDR3 is built from 13 residues. V was cut by 0 bases and J by 6 bases, with 9 bases left in between. Per germline, CDR1 SQVTM and CDR2 ANQGSEA. The CDR3 protein is CSVEEVEGQPQHF. CDR3 in DNA: TGCAGCGTTGAAGAAGTGGAGGGTCAGCCCCAGCATTTT.

The rearrangement uses TRBV23-1 and TRBJ2-7; no clear D gene. TRBV23-1 is an ORF for which the function is uncertain. CDR3 length equals 12 residues. V was cut by 9 bases and J by 4 bases, with 13 bases left in between. CDR3 DNA sequence: TGCGCCAGTCGTGGCAGTTCTTACGAGCAGTACTTC. It is translated as CASRGSSYEQYF.

In this sample, this clone turned up a few times. The genes are TRBV18 and TRBJ1-1; D possibly corresponds to TRBD1 (6 bases). Per the germline V gene, CDR1 is KGHSH and CDR2 is LQKENI. The length of the CDR3 is 17 residues. V was cut by 3 bases and J by 1 base, with 18 bases left in between. The CDR3 coding sequence is TGTGCCAGCTCACCTCCGACAGGAGTGACTCCGAACACTGAAGCTTTCTTT. It specifies CASSPPTGVTPNTEAFF. The whole variable domain, filled in from reference TRBV18 and TRBJ1-1, reads NAGVMQNPRHLVRRRGQEARLRCSPMKGHSHVYWYRQLPEEGLKFMVYLQKENIIDESGMPKERFSAEFPKEGPSILRIQQVVRGDSAAYFCASSPPTGVTPNTEAFFGQGTRLTVV.

This chain connects TRBV5-1 to TRBJ1-1; TRBD1 matches 10 bases. Germline V lookup: CDR1 SGHRS, CDR2 YFSETQ. This CDR3 is 15 amino acids long. The V gene end was trimmed by 3 bases and the J gene end by 1 base; junction bases not matched to a gene: 3. The CDR3 DNA reads TGCGCCAGCAGCTCAAGACAGGGGGCGAACACTGAAGCTTTCTTT. It is translated as CASSSRQGANTEAFF.

The rearrangement joins TRBV30 to TRBJ1-1; 8 bases match TRBD1. From germline, CDR1 is GTSNPN and CDR2 SVGIG (reference sequence). The V gene end was trimmed by 8 bases and the J gene end by 3 bases; junction bases not matched to a gene: 8. The CDR3 consists of 13 residues. CDR3: CAGQGTGDTEAFF. The CDR3 nucleotides are TGTGCCGGACAGGGTACAGGAGACACTGAAGCTTTCTTT.

Note on this clone: The same CDR3 is also encoded by other DNA sequences in this sample. J is TRBJ1-1 and V is TRBV30; 7 bases match TRBD1. V lost 2 bases, J lost 5 bases, and 5 bases stayed unmatched. The CDR3 consists of 13 residues. Looked up from germline, CDR1 is GTSNPN and CDR2 is SVGIG (reference sequence). The CDR3 sequence is CAWSSQGRTEAFF. In DNA form, the CDR3 reads TGTGCCTGGAGTTCACAGGGGAGGACTGAAGCTTTCTTT.

The chain uses TRBV7-2 and TRBJ2-1; D might be TRBD1 (5 bases). Between the trimmed V and J ends, which lost 2 bases and 8 bases, there was a span of 10 bases. The CDR3 length is 13 residues. Looked up from germline, CDR1 is SGHTA and CDR2 is FQGNSA. The CDR3 region has the DNA TGTGCCAGCAGCTTACTGGGGCCCGATGAGCAGTTCTTC. This sequence encodes CASSLLGPDEQFF.

The gene calls are TRBV5-5 and TRBJ1-6; D possibly corresponds to TRBD1 (5 bases). The germline V gene has CDR1 SGHKS and CDR2 YYEKEE (reference sequence). V was clipped by 0 bases and J by 7 bases, with 11 bases between them. The CDR3 covers 15 residues. The CDR3 coding sequence is TGTGCCAGCAGCTTGGTCAGGGTACACAATTCACCCCTCCACTTT. This gives the protein CASSLVRVHNSPLHF. Full variable domain (rest looked up from reference TRBV5-5 and TRBJ1-6): DAGVTQSPTHLIKTRGQQVTLRCSPISGHKSVSWYQQVLGQGPQFIFQYYEKEERGRGNFPDRFSARQFPNYSSELNVNALLLGDSALYLCASSLVRVHNSPLHFGNGTRLTVT.

V gene TRBV6-6 combines with J gene TRBJ2-7; D not resolved. Deletions cut 2 bases from V and 2 bases from J, with 10 bases between. CDR3 size: 14 residues. From germline, CDR1 is MNHNY and CDR2 SVGAGI (reference sequence). CDR3 nucleotide sequence: TGTGCCAGCAGTTACCCCCGGGCCCCCTACGAGCAGTACTTC. This translates into CASSYPRAPYEQYF.

The chain combines TRBV5-4 with TRBJ2-7, with a tentative D call TRBD1 (6 bases). With 4 bases removed from V and 4 bases from J, the gap between germline ends came to 21 bases. CDR1 is SGHNT, CDR2 YYREEE, per germline (reference sequence). This CDR3 is built from 16 residues. The CDR3 loop reads CASSPDRKGVGYEQYF. In nucleotides, the CDR3 is TGTGCCAGCAGCCCAGACAGGAAGGGGGTGGGTTACGAGCAGTACTTC.

This clone has only one observation. The rearrangement uses TRBV7-2 and TRBJ2-7; no reliable D call. Trimming removed 2 bases from V and 5 bases from J, with 10 bases in between. CDR1 and CDR2 from the germline V gene are SGHTA and FQGNSA. The CDR3 loop spans 13 amino acids. This CDR3 is CASSLRAPNEQYF. The CDR3 nucleotides read TGTGCCAGCAGCTTAAGGGCCCCTAACGAGCAGTACTTC.

This chain joins TRBV7-9 and TRBJ2-7, with 10 bases fitting TRBD2. Per germline, CDR1 SEHNR and CDR2 FQNEAQ (reference sequence). V lost 5 bases to trimming and J lost 9 bases; unmatched junction nucleotides: 10. This CDR3 is built from 14 residues. The CDR3 here is CASSHASGGGVQYF. CDR3 coding DNA: TGTGCCAGCAGCCACGCTAGCGGGGGTGGGGTGCAGTACTTC.